Each of the 10 T cell receptor beta chains below was sequenced from the same sample in a study of blood T cell repertoires in COVID-19 (dated by TCRdb to the early 2020s). The protocol used for the library was the immunoSEQ multiplex PCR assay. Here the immuneACCESS table is served through TCRdb, limited to in-frame sequences with V and J called. Missing clones are a known gap in these copies; in checked studies unresolved V genes cover under half, and the rest lacks a known reason. The sample table records about 260,000 clones; around 86% of these occur just once. Roughly 4.9% of the sample rests with the top ten. The sample consisted of peripheral blood. Receptor source: a woman aged 60-75 years with COVID-19, enrolled during active disease.

This sequence joins TRBV10-3 and TRBJ1-3; D not certain. Trimming removed 2 bases from V and 9 bases from J, with 14 bases in between. The CDR3 spans 14 residues. Germline lookup yields CDR1 ENHRY and CDR2 SYGVKD. The CDR3 is CAISEVQVGGTIYF. The CDR3 nucleotides are TGTGCCATCAGTGAGGTCCAGGTCGGAGGCACCATATATTTT.

This chain connects TRBV6-6 to TRBJ1-2; D might be TRBD1 (5 bases). The germline V and J ends were trimmed by 5 bases and 13 bases, with 23 bases remaining between them. Germline values: CDR1 MNHNY, CDR2 SVGAGI (reference sequence). The CDR3 runs to 14 residues. CDR3 in amino acids: CASSRGGAAPKGTF. CDR3 DNA: TGTGCCAGCAGTAGGGGAGGGGCAGCCCCGAAGGGCACCTTC.

The genes are TRBV5-1 and TRBJ1-3, with 9 positions matching TRBD1. With 3 bases clipped from V and 3 bases from J, the junction kept 7 bases outside the gene matches. This CDR3 is built from 16 residues. Germline CDR1 reads SGHRS; CDR2 reads YFSETQ. The CDR3 DNA reads TGCGCCAGCAGCTCTGCCGGGACAGGGAGTGGAAACACCATATATTTT. It is translated as CASSSAGTGSGNTIYF.

This clone was found once. This chain connects TRBV4-2 to TRBJ1-1; tentatively, D is TRBD1 (6 bases). There are 16 residues in the CDR3. Trimming removed 1 base at V and 5 bases at J, with 17 bases between. The V gene's germline CDR1 is LGHNA and CDR2 YNFKEQ. The CDR3 loop reads CASSQVAGGARTEAFF. The DNA of the CDR3 is TGTGCCAGCAGCCAAGTCGCGGGGGGGGCGAGAACTGAAGCTTTCTTT.

The chain has TRBV18 and TRBJ1-2; D not resolved. Per the germline V gene, CDR1 is KGHSH and CDR2 is LQKENI. CDR3 size: 17 residues. V lost 3 bases, J lost 0 bases, and 17 bases lay in between. CDR3 sequence: CASSPLPDTSPNYGYTF. CDR3 DNA: TGTGCCAGCTCACCTCTACCTGACACTTCCCCTAACTATGGCTACACCTTC. Variable domain in full (rest from reference TRBV18 and TRBJ1-2): NAGVMQNPRHLVRRRGQEARLRCSPMKGHSHVYWYRQLPEEGLKFMVYLQKENIIDESGMPKERFSAEFPKEGPSILRIQQVVRGDSAAYFCASSPLPDTSPNYGYTFGSGTRLTVV.

This clone was detected once. The chain employs TRBV5-1 and TRBJ1-1; TRBD1 is a possible D gene (5 bases). Germline CDR1 and CDR2: SGHRS and YFSETQ. Trimming cost V 0 bases and J 0 bases, with 9 bases left between them. The CDR3 has 15 residues. CDR3 DNA: TGCGCCAGCAGCTTGGACAGGCGATTGAACACTGAAGCTTTCTTT. Translation gives CASSLDRRLNTEAFF.

The chain employs TRBV7-9 and TRBJ1-5, with TRBD1 identical over 9 bases. This CDR3 is 17 amino acids long. Germline V gene lookup returns CDR1 SEHNR and CDR2 FQNEAQ (reference sequence). V shed 4 bases, J shed 5 bases, and the junction held 12 bases outside the gene matches. The CDR3 spells CASSSGQGLHTDQPQHF. CDR3 bases: TGTGCCAGCAGCTCGGGACAGGGTTTGCACACCGATCAGCCCCAGCATTTT. The variable domain in full, completed from reference TRBV7-9 and TRBJ1-5, reads DTGVSQNPRHKITKRGQNVTFRCDPISEHNRLYWYRQTLGQGPEFLTYFQNEAQLEKSRLLSDRFSAERPKGSFSTLEIQRTEQGDSAMYLCASSSGQGLHTDQPQHFGDGTRLSIL.

The chain recombines TRBV11-2 with TRBJ1-1; D unresolved. V was clipped by 0 bases and J by 11 bases, with 13 bases between them. The CDR3 covers 13 residues. Germline values: CDR1 SGHAT, CDR2 FQNNGV. The CDR3 is CASSLDPRAGAFF. CDR3 nucleotide sequence: TGTGCCAGCAGCTTAGATCCCCGGGCGGGGGCTTTCTTT.

V is TRBV6-6 and J is TRBJ1-5; TRBD1 might be the D (5 bases). Germline CDR1 is MNHNY and CDR2 is SVGAGI (reference sequence). This CDR3 region has 16 residues. Trimming pared 0 bases from V and 6 bases from J, leaving 15 bases between. CDR3 region: CASSYSTRQSPQPQHF. The CDR3 bases are TGTGCCAGCAGTTACTCGACGAGACAGTCCCCTCAGCCCCAGCATTTT.

The gene calls are TRBV4-1 and TRBJ1-1; the D gene is possibly TRBD1 (6 bases). V lost 5 bases, J lost 1 base, and 14 bases lay in between. The CDR3 consists of 15 residues. CDR1 is MGHRA and CDR2 is YSYEKL in the germline V gene. CDR3 protein: CASSGDTGWNTEAFF. CDR3 in DNA: TGCGCCAGCAGCGGGGACACGGGATGGAACACTGAAGCTTTCTTT.